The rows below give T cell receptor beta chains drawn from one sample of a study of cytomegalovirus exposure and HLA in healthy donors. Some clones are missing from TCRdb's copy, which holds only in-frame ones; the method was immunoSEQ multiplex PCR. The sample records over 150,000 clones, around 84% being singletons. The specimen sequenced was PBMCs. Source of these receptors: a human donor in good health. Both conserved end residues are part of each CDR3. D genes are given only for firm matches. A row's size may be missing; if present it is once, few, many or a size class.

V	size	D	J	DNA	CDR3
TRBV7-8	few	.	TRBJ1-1	TGTGCCAGCAGCTTAAAAGAGGCACGGCAGCGTGAAGCTTTCTTT	CASSLKEARQREAFF
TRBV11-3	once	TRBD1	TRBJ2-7	TGTGCCAGAAACCGGGACAGGGTTGAGGAGCAGTACTTC	CARNRDRVEEQYF
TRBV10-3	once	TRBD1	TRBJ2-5	TGTGCCATCAGTGAGTTGGTAGGGGGCCTGGAGACCCAGTACTTC	CAISELVGGLETQYF
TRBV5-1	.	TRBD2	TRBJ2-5	TGCGCCAGCAGCGTCAGAACTAGCGGGAGATTTCAAGAGACCCAGTACTTC	CASSVRTSGRFQETQYF
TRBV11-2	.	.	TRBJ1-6	TGTGCCAGCAGCTTAGGCGGGGGTATTGGTAATTCACCCCTCCACTTT	CASSLGGGIGNSPLHF
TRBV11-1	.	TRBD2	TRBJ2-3	TGTGCCAGCAGCCCCCTCGGACTAGCGGGCACAGATACGCAGTATTTT	CASSPLGLAGTDTQYF
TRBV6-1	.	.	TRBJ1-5	TGTGCCAGCAGGGAAGGGCTTTCGGGGCAGCCCCAGCATTTT	CASREGLSGQPQHF
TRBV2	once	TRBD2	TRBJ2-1	TGTGCCAGCGGCCCACTAGCGCCAGTCATAGAGCAGTTCTTC	CASGPLAPVIEQFF
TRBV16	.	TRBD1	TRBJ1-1	TGTGCCAGCAGTTTACCGACAGGGGAGGTGAACACTGAAGCTTTCTTT	CASSLPTGEVNTEAFF
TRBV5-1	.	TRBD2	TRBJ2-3	TGCGCCAGCAGCACATCCGGACTAGCGGGTAGGACAGATACGCAGTATTTT	CASSTSGLAGRTDTQYF
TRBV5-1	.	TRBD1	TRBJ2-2	TGCGCCAGCAGCTTCGGGACAGCCAACACCGGGGAGCTGTTTTTT	CASSFGTANTGELFF
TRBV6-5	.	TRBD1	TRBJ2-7	TGTGCCAGCAGTCCGGGACAGGGTGTATACGAGCAGTACTTC	CASSPGQGVYEQYF
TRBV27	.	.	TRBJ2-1	TGTGCCAGCAGTTCTAGGGGTTTGGTCCACAATGAGCAGTTCTTC	CASSSRGLVHNEQFF
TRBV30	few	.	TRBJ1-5	TGTGCCTGGAGTGTAAACAGCTATAGCAATCAGCCCCAGCATTTT	CAWSVNSYSNQPQHF
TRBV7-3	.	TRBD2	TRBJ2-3	TGTGCCAGCAGCCTGGGGGGGAAGGGAGATACGCAGTATTTT	CASSLGGKGDTQYF
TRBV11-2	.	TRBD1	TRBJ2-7	TGTGCCAGCAGCATTACCGGGACAGGGTCCTACGAGCAGTACTTC	CASSITGTGSYEQYF
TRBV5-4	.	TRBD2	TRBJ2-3	TGTGCCAGCAGCTTGCAGCGGGGATCAGATACGCAGTATTTT	CASSLQRGSDTQYF
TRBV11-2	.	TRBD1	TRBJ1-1	TGTGCCAGCAGCTGGGGACAGTCGAACACTGAAGCTTTCTTT	CASSWGQSNTEAFF
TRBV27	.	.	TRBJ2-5	TGTGCCAGCAGTTCCGGACTAACCCAAGAGACCCAGTACTTC	CASSSGLTQETQYF
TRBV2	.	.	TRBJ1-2	TGTGCCAGCAGTGAAGGGGCTGGCAGGGGCTATGGCTACACCTTC	CASSEGAGRGYGYTF
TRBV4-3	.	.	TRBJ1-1	TGCGCCAGCAGCCAAGATCCAGGGGATAACACTGAAGCTTTCTTT	CASSQDPGDNTEAFF
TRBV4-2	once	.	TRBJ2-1	TGTGCCAGCAGCCAAGTCGAGAGGGGGTGGGTCGATGAGCAGTTCTTC	CASSQVERGWVDEQFF
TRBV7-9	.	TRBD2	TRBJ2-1	TGTGCCAGCAGTCAGAGACTAGCGGTATACAATGAGCAGTTCTTC	CASSQRLAVYNEQFF
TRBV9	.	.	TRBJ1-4	TGTGCCAGCAGCCCGGACAGTCATAATGAAAAACTGTTTTTT	CASSPDSHNEKLFF
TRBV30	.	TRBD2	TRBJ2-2	TGTGCCTCGGGCCAAGCGGGAGTTAACACCGGGGAGCTGTTTTTT	CASGQAGVNTGELFF
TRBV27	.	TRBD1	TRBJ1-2	TGTGCCAGCAGTCTCACAGGGGGCGCGTATGGCTACACCTTC	CASSLTGGAYGYTF
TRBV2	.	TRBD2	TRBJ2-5	TGTGCCAGCAGTGTGGGACTAGCCGTGGAGACCCAGTACTTC	CASSVGLAVETQYF
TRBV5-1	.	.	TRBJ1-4	TGCGCCAGCAGCTTTCAGGCAGCCTCTAATGAAAAACTGTTTTTT	CASSFQAASNEKLFF
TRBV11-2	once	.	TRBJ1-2	TGTGCCAGCAGCCCGGATATTCGAACAGGGAATGGCTACACCTTC	CASSPDIRTGNGYTF
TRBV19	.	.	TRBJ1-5	TGTGCCAGTAGCATGGGAGGGTCTTTCAATCAGCCCCAGCATTTT	CASSMGGSFNQPQHF
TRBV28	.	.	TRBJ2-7	TGTGCCAGCAGTTTGTCCCTACCACCACAGGGATTCGCCTACGAGCAGTACTTC	CASSLSLPPQGFAYEQYF
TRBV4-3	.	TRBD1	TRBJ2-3	TGCGCCAGCAGCCAACACGTGGGGACAGGAGACACAGATACGCAGTATTTT	CASSQHVGTGDTDTQYF
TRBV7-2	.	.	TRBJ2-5	TGTGCCAGCAGCTTTAGCAGGGCTGGGGAGACCCAGTACTTC	CASSFSRAGETQYF
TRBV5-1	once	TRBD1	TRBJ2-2	TGCGCCAGCAGCCCCTCGGACAGGGGGCTTTCCGGGGAGCTGTTTTTT	CASSPSDRGLSGELFF
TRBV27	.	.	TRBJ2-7	TGTGCCAGCAGTTTATTACCCGTCAGGGTGCCCTACGAGCAGTACTTC	CASSLLPVRVPYEQYF
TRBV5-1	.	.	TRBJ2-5	TGCGCCAGCAGCTTGGAGGGGGGGCGCCTCCCCGGGGAGACCCAGTACTTC	CASSLEGGRLPGETQYF
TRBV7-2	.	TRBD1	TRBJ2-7	TGTGCCAGCAGCTCTGAGGACAGGGGGGTCTACGAGCAGTACTTC	CASSSEDRGVYEQYF
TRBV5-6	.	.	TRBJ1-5	TGTGCCAGCAGCTTGGCAGGGAATCAGCCCCAGCATTTT	CASSLAGNQPQHF
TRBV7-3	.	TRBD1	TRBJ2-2	TGTGCCAGCAGCCCGGACAGGTTGAACACCGGGGAGCTGTTTTTT	CASSPDRLNTGELFF
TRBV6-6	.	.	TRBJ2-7	TGTGCCAGCAGCCGAATGGGGGGAGTCGGGGAGCAGTACTTC	CASSRMGGVGEQYF
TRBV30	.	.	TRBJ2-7	TGTGCCTGGAGTGACCTCCTAGCGTTTCAGACCTACGAGCAGTACTTC	CAWSDLLAFQTYEQYF